The 7 T cell receptor beta chains reported below all come from one sample, sequenced in a study of T cells after yellow fever vaccination. TCRdb ran MiXCR on the 5' RACE reads and lists one entry per CDR3 protein. The sample yields approximately 69,000 distinct CDR3 sequences, around 6.2% seen once. The sample consisted of CD4+ T cells sorted from PBMCs, taken roughly 14 days after the first yellow fever vaccination. The receptors here all came from a man younger than 35 who received the YFV17D yellow fever vaccine.

This clonotype appeared many times. This chain links TRBV25-1 with TRBJ2-7; a possible D gene is TRBD2 (6 bases). CDR3 length: 16 amino acids. V was pared by 1 base and J by 2 bases, with 15 bases between. In germline, CDR1 is MGHDK, CDR2 SYGVNS. As DNA, the CDR3 is TGTGCCAGCAGTGAATGGGTCCGCGGGGACGCCTACGAGCAGTACGTC. Translated, it gives CASSEWVRGDAYEQYV.

This clonotype was counted a single time. It may be a read error: a sequence one base away is much more abundant. The chain combines TRBV20-1 with TRBJ2-5; 14 nucleotides line up with TRBD2. The CDR3 totals 15 residues. The germline V gene has CDR1 DFQATT and CDR2 SNEGSKA (reference sequence). The CDR3 loop is CCADGTSGGQETQYF. DNA for the CDR3: TGCTGTGCTGATGGGACTAGCGGGGGCCAAGAGACCCAGTACTTC.

This clonotype was counted once. One junction end does not reproduce the germline sequence, and a read error may be involved. The chain carries TRBV5-1 and TRBJ2-1; 7 bases line up with TRBD1. The germline V gene encodes CDR1 SGHRS and CDR2 YFSETQ. There are 15 residues in the CDR3. Here the CDR3 DNA reads TGCGCCAGCAGATTGGGGAAGGGGGCCGTCAATGAGCAGTTCTTC. Its protein is CASRLGKGAVNEQFF.

This clonotype appeared many times. The rearrangement links TRBV12-3 or TRBV12-4 to TRBJ2-7, with D tentatively TRBD1 (6 bases). The V gene lost 4 bases and the J gene lost 4 bases, with 8 bases spanning the gap. CDR3 size: 12 residues. This chain's CDR3 is CASSSQGYEQYF. CDR3 nucleotide sequence: TGTGCCAGCAGTTCTCAGGGGTACGAGCAGTACTTC.

In its sample, this clonotype was seen many times. The V and J genes are TRBV29-1 and TRBJ2-3, with TRBD2 identical over 11 bases. Germline V gene lookup returns CDR1 SQVTM and CDR2 ANQGSEA. V shed 8 bases, J shed 2 bases, and the junction held 6 bases outside the gene matches. This CDR3 is 14 amino acids long. CDR3 protein: CSHGTSGYTDTQYF. In DNA, the CDR3 is TGCAGCCACGGGACTAGCGGCTACACAGATACGCAGTATTTT.

In this sample, this clonotype turned up many times. The chain recombines TRBV4-2 with TRBJ2-2; maybe TRBD2 (5 bases). The germline gives CDR1 LGHNA, CDR2 YNFKEQ. This CDR3 is built from 17 residues. V was clipped by 3 bases and J by 8 bases, with 22 bases between them. The CDR3 DNA is TGTGCCAGCAGCCACAATCGCCCGGGAAAAACACGGGGGGAGCTGTTTTTT. Amino acids: CASSHNRPGKTRGELFF.

This clonotype was detected ten times or more. V is TRBV6-4 and J is TRBJ2-1; D is tentatively TRBD1 or TRBD2 (6 bases each). Germline CDR1 MRHNA, CDR2 SNTAGT. The CDR3 is 14 amino acids. The V end lost 4 bases, the J end lost 8 bases, and 15 bases lay between the germline ends. The CDR3 DNA follows: TGTGCCAGCAGTGGACGCTGGGGGGCCGATGAGCAGTTCTTC. Its protein is CASSGRWGADEQFF.